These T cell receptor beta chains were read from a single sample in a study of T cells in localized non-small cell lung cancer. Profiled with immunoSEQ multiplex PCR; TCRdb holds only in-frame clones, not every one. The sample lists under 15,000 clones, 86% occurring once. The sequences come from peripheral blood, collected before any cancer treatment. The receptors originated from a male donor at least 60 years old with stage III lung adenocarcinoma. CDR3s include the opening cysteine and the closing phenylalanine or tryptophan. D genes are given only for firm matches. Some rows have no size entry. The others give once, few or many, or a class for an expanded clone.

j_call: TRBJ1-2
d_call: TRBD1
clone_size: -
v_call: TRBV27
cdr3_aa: CASTRRGQGGEDYGYTF
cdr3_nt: TGTGCCAGCACCCGAAGGGGACAGGGGGGCGAGGACTATGGCTACACCTTC

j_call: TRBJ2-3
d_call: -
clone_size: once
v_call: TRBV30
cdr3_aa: CAWSHWGPDTQYF
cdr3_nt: TGTGCCTGGAGTCACTGGGGACCAGATACGCAGTATTTT

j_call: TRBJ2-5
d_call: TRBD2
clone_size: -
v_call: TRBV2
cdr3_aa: CASSVAGPFTGQETQYF
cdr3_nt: TGTGCCAGCAGCGTAGCGGGCCCTTTTACAGGTCAAGAGACCCAGTACTTC

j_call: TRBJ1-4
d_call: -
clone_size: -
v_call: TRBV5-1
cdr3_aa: CASSFKNEKLFF
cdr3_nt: TGCGCCAGCAGCTTCAAGAATGAAAAACTGTTTTTT

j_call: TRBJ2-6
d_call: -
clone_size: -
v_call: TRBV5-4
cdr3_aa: CASSWDTLSSGANVLTF
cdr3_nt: TGTGCCAGCAGCTGGGACACCCTAAGCTCTGGGGCCAACGTCCTGACTTTC

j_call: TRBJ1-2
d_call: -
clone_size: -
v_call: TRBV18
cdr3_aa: CASSRRENARGYTF
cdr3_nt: TGTGCCAGCTCACGTAGGGAAAACGCGCGTGGCTACACCTTC

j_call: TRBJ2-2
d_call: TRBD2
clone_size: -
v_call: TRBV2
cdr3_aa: CASISGGADTGELFF
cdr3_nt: TGTGCCAGCATTAGCGGGGGGGCAGACACCGGGGAGCTGTTTTTT

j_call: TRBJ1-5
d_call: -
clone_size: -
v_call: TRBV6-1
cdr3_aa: CASSEFPGNQPQHF
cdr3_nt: TGTGCCAGCAGTGAGTTTCCGGGCAATCAGCCCCAGCATTTT

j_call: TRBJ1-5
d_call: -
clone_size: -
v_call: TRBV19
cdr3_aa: CASSIGNEWSNQPQHF
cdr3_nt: TGTGCCAGTAGTATAGGAAATGAATGGAGCAATCAGCCCCAGCATTTT

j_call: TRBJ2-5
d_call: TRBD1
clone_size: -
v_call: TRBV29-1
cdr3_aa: CSGGTGGDGETQYF
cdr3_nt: TGCAGCGGGGGGACAGGGGGGGACGGAGAGACCCAGTACTTC

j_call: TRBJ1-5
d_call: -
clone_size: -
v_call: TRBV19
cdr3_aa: CASTYQGVGGQPQHF
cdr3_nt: TGTGCCAGTACTTATCAAGGGGTTGGGGGCCAGCCCCAGCATTTT

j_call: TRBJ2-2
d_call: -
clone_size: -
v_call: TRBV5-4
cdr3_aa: CASSPLLYGELFF
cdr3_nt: TGTGCCAGCAGCCCATTGTTGTACGGGGAGCTGTTTTTT

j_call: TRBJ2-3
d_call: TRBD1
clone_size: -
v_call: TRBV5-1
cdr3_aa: CASSLARDRVADTQYF
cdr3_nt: TGCGCCAGCAGCTTGGCCCGGGACAGGGTAGCAGATACGCAGTATTTT

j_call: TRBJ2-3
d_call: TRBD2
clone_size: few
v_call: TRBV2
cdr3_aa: CASSRDYTDTQYF
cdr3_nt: TGTGCCAGCAGTAGGGACTACACAGATACGCAGTATTTT

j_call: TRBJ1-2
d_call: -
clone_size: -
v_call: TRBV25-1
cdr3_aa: CASTVGYGGYTF
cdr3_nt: TGTGCCAGCACGGTGGGCTACGGCGGCTACACCTTC

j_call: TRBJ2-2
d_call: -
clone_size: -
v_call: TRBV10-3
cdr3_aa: CAISPNTGELFF
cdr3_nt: TGTGCCATCAGCCCTAACACCGGGGAGCTGTTTTTT

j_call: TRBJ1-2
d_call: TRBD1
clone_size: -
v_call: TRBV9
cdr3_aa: CASSVYERDRGIYGYTF
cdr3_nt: TGTGCCAGCAGCGTGTATGAAAGGGACAGGGGAATCTATGGCTACACCTTC

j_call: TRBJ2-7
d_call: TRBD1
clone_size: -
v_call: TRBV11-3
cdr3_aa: CASSLGGGTYEQYF
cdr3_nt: TGTGCCAGCAGCTTAGGAGGGGGCACCTACGAGCAGTACTTC

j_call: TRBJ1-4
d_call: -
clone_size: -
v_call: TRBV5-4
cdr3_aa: CASSPGGPGTNEKLFF
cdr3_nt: TGTGCCAGCAGCCCCGGGGGGCCGGGAACTAATGAAAAACTGTTTTTT

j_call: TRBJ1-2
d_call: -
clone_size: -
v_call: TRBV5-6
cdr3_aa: CASSLYRAYSNYGYTF
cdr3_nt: TGTGCCAGCAGCTTGTATCGGGCCTACTCCAACTATGGCTACACCTTC

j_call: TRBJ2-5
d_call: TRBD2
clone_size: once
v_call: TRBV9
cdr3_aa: CASSVGFRLAGGGETQYF
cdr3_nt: TGTGCCAGCAGCGTGGGATTTAGACTAGCGGGAGGGGGGGAGACCCAGTACTTC

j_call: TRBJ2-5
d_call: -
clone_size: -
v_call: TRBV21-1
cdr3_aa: CASGLGQGLGETQYF
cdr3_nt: TGTGCCAGCGGGTTAGGGCAGGGGCTGGGAGAGACCCAGTACTTC

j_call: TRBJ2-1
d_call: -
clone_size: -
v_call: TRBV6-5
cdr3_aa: CASKRGLNEQFF
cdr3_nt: TGTGCCAGCAAACGGGGGCTTAATGAGCAGTTCTTC

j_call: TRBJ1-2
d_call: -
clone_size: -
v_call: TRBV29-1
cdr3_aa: CSVEDSSHYGYTF
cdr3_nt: TGCAGCGTTGAAGACAGCTCGCACTATGGCTACACCTTC

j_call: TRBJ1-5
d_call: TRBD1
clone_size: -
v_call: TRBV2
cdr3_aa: CASRDTGETQHF
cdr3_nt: TGTGCCAGCAGAGATACAGGGGAAACCCAGCATTTT

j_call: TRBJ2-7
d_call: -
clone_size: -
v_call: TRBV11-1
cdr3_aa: CASSPDRVYEQYF
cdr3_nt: TGTGCCAGCAGCCCTGACAGAGTCTACGAGCAGTACTTC

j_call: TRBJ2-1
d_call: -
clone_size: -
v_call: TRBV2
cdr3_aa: CASSIDNTGTHEQFF
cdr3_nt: TGTGCCAGCAGTATTGACAACACAGGGACCCATGAGCAGTTCTTC

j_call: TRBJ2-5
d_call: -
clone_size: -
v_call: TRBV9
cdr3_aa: CASSVATAAQETQYF
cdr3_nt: TGTGCCAGCAGCGTAGCTACGGCAGCTCAAGAGACCCAGTACTTC

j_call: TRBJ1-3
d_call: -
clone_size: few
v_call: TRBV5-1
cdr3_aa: CASSSSDTIYF
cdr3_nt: TGCGCCAGCAGCTCTTCGGACACCATATATTTT

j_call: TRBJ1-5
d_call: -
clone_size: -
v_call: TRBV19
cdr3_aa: CASSIERSNQPQHF
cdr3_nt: TGTGCCAGTAGTATCGAGCGGAGCAATCAGCCCCAGCATTTT

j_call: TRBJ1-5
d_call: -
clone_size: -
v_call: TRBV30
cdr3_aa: CAWSSGVIQPQHF
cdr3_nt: TGTGCCTGGAGCTCAGGGGTAATCCAGCCCCAGCATTTT

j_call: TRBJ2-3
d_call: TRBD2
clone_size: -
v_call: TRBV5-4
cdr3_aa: CASSLPGGGLTADTQYF
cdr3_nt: TGTGCCAGCAGCTTGCCGGGGGGGGGCCTGACGGCAGATACGCAGTATTTT

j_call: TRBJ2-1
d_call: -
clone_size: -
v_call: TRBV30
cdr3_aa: CAWSAYNEQFF
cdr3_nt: TGTGCCTGGAGTGCATACAATGAGCAGTTCTTC

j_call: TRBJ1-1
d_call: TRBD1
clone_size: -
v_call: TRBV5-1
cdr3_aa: CASRRTGLNTEAFF
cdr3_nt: TGCGCCAGCCGAAGGACAGGATTGAACACTGAAGCTTTCTTT

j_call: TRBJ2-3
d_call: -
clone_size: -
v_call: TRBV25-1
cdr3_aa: CASSGGLSTDTQYF
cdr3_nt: TGTGCCAGCAGTGGCGGGCTTAGCACAGATACGCAGTATTTT

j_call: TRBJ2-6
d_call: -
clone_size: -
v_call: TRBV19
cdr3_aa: CASSIQGGSSGANVLTF
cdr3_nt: TGTGCCAGTAGTATTCAGGGTGGAAGCTCTGGGGCCAACGTCCTGACTTTC

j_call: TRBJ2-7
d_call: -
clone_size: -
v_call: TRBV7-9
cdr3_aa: CASSLAVGVGEQYF
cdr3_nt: TGTGCCAGCAGCTTAGCGGTCGGGGTTGGTGAGCAGTACTTC

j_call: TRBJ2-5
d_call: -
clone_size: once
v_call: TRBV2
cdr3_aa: CASSGKETQYF
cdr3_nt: TGTGCCAGCAGCGGCAAAGAGACCCAGTACTTC

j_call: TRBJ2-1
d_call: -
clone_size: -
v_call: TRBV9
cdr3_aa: CASSKVGGPGYNEQFF
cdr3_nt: TGTGCCAGCAGCAAAGTAGGTGGCCCCGGGTACAATGAGCAGTTCTTC

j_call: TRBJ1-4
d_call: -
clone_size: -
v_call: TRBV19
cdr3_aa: CASRPPGHLEKLFF
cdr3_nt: TGTGCCAGTAGGCCACCGGGACACCTCGAAAAACTGTTTTTT

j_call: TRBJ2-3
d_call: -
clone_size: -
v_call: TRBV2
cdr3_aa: CASSDGVVFSDTQYF
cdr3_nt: TGTGCCAGCAGTGATGGGGTGGTCTTTTCAGATACGCAGTATTTT

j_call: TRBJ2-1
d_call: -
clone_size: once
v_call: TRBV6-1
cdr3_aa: CASSEAGLNNEQFF
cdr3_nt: TGTGCCAGCAGTGAAGCGGGACTCAACAATGAGCAGTTCTTC

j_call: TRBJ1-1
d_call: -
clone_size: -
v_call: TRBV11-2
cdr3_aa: CASSLVVRWELSSAFF
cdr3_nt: TGTGCCAGCAGCTTAGTGGTAAGGTGGGAGTTATCATCGGCTTTCTTT

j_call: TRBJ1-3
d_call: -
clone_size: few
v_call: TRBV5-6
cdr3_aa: CASSEQGSSLGNTIYF
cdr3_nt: TGTGCCAGCAGCGAGCAGGGATCATCCCTTGGAAACACCATATATTTT

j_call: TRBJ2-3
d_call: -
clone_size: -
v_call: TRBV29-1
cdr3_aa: CSAGGRLAQYF
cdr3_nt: TGCAGCGCCGGAGGGAGGCTGGCGCAGTATTTT

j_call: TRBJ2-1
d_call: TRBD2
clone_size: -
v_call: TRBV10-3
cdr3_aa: CAISETGTSLSEQFF
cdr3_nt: TGTGCCATCAGTGAAACCGGGACTAGCTTATCTGAGCAGTTCTTC

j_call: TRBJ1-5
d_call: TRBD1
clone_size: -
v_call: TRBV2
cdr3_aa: CASSEDRGLPNQPQHF
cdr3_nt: TGTGCCAGCAGTGAGGACAGGGGGCTTCCCAATCAGCCCCAGCATTTT

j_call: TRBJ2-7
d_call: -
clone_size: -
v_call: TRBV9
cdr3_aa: CASSVEPVGTRQQYF
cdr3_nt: TGTGCCAGCAGCGTAGAGCCGGTAGGTACACGGCAGCAGTACTTC

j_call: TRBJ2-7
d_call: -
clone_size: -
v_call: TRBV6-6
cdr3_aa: CASSYSRTEGEQYF
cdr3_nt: TGTGCCAGCAGTTACTCTAGGACTGAGGGGGAGCAGTACTTC

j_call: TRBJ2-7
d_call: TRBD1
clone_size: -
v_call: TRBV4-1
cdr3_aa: CASSQASGTVNYEQYF
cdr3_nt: TGCGCCAGCAGCCAAGCTTCCGGGACAGTGAACTACGAGCAGTACTTC

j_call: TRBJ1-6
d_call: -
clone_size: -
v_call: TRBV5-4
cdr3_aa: CASSLGMARGGSPLHF
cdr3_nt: TGTGCCAGCAGCTTGGGAATGGCCAGGGGAGGTTCACCCCTCCACTTT

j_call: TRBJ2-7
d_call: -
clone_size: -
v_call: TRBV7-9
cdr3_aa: CASSLGPGTYEQYF
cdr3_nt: TGTGCCAGCAGCTTAGGTCCCGGGACTTACGAGCAGTACTTC

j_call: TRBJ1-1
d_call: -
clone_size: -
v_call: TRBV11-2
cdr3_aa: CASSPARTEAFF
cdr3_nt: TGTGCCAGCAGCCCAGCTCGGACTGAAGCTTTCTTT

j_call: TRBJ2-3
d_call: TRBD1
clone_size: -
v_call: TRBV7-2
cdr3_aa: CASSPGQGTDTQYF
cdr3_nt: TGTGCCAGCAGCCCGGGACAGGGAACAGATACGCAGTATTTT

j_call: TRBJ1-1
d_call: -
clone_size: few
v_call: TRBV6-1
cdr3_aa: CASSESLNTEAFF
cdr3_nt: TGTGCCAGCAGTGAGTCTTTAAACACTGAAGCTTTCTTT

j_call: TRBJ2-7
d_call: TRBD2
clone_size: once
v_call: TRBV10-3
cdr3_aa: CAIGDLAGSSYEQYF
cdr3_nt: TGTGCCATCGGCGACCTAGCGGGGAGCTCCTACGAGCAGTACTTC

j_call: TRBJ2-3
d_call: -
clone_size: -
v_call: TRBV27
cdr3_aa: CASGTHTQYF
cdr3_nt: TGTGCCAGCGGTACCCATACGCAGTATTTT

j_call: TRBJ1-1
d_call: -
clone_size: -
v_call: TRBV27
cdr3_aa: CASSFGGAEAFF
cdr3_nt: TGTGCCAGCAGTTTTGGCGGGGCTGAAGCTTTCTTT

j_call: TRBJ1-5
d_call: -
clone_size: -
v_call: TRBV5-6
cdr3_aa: CASSSNGGGSDQPQHF
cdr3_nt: TGTGCCAGCAGCTCCAACGGGGGGGGTTCCGATCAGCCCCAGCATTTT

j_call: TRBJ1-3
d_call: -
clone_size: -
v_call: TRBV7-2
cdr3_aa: CASSLGEGTIYF
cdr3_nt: TGTGCCAGCAGCTTAGGGGAAGGCACCATATATTTT